These T cell receptor beta chains were read from a single sample in a study of high-grade serous ovarian cancer treatment subgroups. Clones were sequenced by immunoSEQ multiplex PCR, and TCRdb holds only the in-frame ones, with some missing. Here the sample spans about 4,400 clones, around 63% being singletons. The specimen sequenced was tumor tissue. These receptors all stem from a human donor with high-grade serous ovarian cancer. Both conserved end residues are part of each CDR3. D genes are given only for firm matches.

J	D	V	DNA	CDR3
TRBJ1-5	NA	TRBV7-2	TGTGCCAGCAGCTATGGGGGACGTCAGCCCCAGCATTTT	CASSYGGRQPQHF
TRBJ2-7	TRBD1	TRBV7-3	TGTGCCAGCAGCCCAAACAGGGGGTCCTACGAGCAGTACTTC	CASSPNRGSYEQYF
TRBJ2-1	NA	TRBV4-1	TGCGCCAGCAGCGAAACGGGAGCTAGGGAGCAGTTCTTC	CASSETGAREQFF
TRBJ1-2	NA	TRBV6-6	TGTGCCAGCAAACCGGACAGCCGGGGCTACACCTTC	CASKPDSRGYTF
TRBJ2-1	NA	TRBV27	TGTGCCAGCAGTTCAACCGACAATGAGCAGTTCTTC	CASSSTDNEQFF
TRBJ1-2	NA	TRBV5-1	TGCGCCAGCGGCTCGGGGGTCGGGAAAGGCTACACCTTC	CASGSGVGKGYTF
TRBJ1-2	NA	TRBV5-4	TGTGCCAGCACCTTGGGGGGGCTGGGGTATGGCTACACCTTC	CASTLGGLGYGYTF
TRBJ2-5	NA	TRBV28	TGTGCCAGCAGTTTAAGAACGGGCTCCGTGGGGGAGACCCAGTACTTC	CASSLRTGSVGETQYF
TRBJ2-5	NA	TRBV5-4	TGTGCCAGCAGCTTGGCGTTGGTCCCCCTGGGGGGAGAGACCCAGTACTTC	CASSLALVPLGGETQYF
TRBJ1-4	NA	TRBV7-9	TGTGCCAGCAGCTCATACGGCAGGGGAGGGGAAAAACTGTTTTTT	CASSSYGRGGEKLFF
TRBJ1-2	NA	TRBV4-1	TGCGCCAGCAGCCAAGATAAGGAAAACTATGGCTACACCTTC	CASSQDKENYGYTF
TRBJ1-3	TRBD1	TRBV6-6	TGTGCCAGCAGGGACAGGCCGTCTGGAAACACCATATATTTT	CASRDRPSGNTIYF
TRBJ2-3	TRBD1	TRBV11-1	TGTGCCAGCAGCTTCCGACAGGGGGTAGAGTTTTTT	CASSFRQGVEFF
TRBJ2-7	TRBD1	TRBV5-5	TGTGCCAGCAGCCCGGGACAGGGCTCCGTCGAGCAGTACTTC	CASSPGQGSVEQYF